This T cell receptor (beta chain) originates from a study of shared clonotypes between healthy human individuals. In the source study's methods: Junction-only immunoSEQ sequences carried no quality scores, so filtering differed. The protocol was immunoSEQ multiplex PCR, while the TCRdb copy is restricted to in-frame clones and leaves out a portion. V, J and clone size were drawn from that table, and D and trimming were deduced from the DNA. Among more than 550,000 clones listed, just under 75% were seen once. CDR3 length equals 10 residues. Germline CDR1 and CDR2: DFQATT and SNEGSKA (reference sequence). V was pared by 7 bases and J by 1 base, with 4 bases between.

Sequencing used memory CD4+ T cells sorted from blood. Subset reported: CD45RA-negative fraction. V gene TRBV20-1 combines with J gene TRBJ2-5; no firm D call. The receptor's source is a woman in her thirties in good health. CDR3 region: CSVAQETQYF. The CDR3 DNA is TGCAGTGTGGCCCAAGAGACCCAGTACTTC.